This TCR beta chain originates from a study of blood T cell repertoires in COVID-19. V dropped 5 bases and J dropped 4 bases, with 13 bases sitting between them. Germline V gene data show CDR1 as KGHDR and CDR2 as SFDVKD. The CDR3 covers 14 residues. Using immunoSEQ multiplex PCR, the repertoire was profiled, and TCRdb retains in-frame clones only, with some absent. This sample has roughly 290,000 clones, with approximately 85% found just once. This receptor was identified in a human donor with COVID-19, enrolled during active disease. The donor label of this sample is uncertain. Sequenced input: peripheral blood. V and J are TRBV24-1 and TRBJ1-2, with D possibly matching TRBD1 (6 bases). CDR3 sequence (DNA): TGTGCCACCAGTGGCCAGGGGAACTCCTATGGCTACACCTTC. Its protein product is CATSGQGNSYGYTF.